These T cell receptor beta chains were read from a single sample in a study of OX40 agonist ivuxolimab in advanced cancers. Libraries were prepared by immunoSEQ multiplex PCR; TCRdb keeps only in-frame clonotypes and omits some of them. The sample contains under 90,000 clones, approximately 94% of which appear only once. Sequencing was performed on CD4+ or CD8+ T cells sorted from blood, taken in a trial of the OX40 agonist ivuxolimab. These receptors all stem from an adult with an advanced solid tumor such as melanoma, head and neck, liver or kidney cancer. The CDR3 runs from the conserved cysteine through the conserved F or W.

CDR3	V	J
CASSLGTTYEQYF	TRBV6-5	TRBJ2-7
CASSPPSGSTDTQYF	TRBV28	TRBJ2-3
CASSLGLAAYEQYF	TRBV9	TRBJ2-7
CATGGDDEQFF	TRBV10-3	TRBJ2-1
CASSQEAGPYSNQPQHF	TRBV4-3	TRBJ1-5
CASSKHSSGPSYEQYF	TRBV7-2	TRBJ2-7
CASSGSYDRALYEQYF	TRBV6-1	TRBJ2-7
CSVYPHRVVSNEQFF	TRBV29-1	TRBJ2-1
CASSVGTSGGTLYNEQFF	TRBV6-1	TRBJ2-1
CASTSRGGSYEQYF	TRBV6-5	TRBJ2-7
CASSLGTGGYEQYF	TRBV5-6	TRBJ2-7
CASSDRGGPYEQYF	TRBV6-1	TRBJ2-7
CAISSLQGPEEAFF	TRBV10-3	TRBJ1-1
CASSFSPPYEQYF	TRBV5-1	TRBJ2-7
CASSAGSRPPNEKLFF	TRBV6-6	TRBJ1-4